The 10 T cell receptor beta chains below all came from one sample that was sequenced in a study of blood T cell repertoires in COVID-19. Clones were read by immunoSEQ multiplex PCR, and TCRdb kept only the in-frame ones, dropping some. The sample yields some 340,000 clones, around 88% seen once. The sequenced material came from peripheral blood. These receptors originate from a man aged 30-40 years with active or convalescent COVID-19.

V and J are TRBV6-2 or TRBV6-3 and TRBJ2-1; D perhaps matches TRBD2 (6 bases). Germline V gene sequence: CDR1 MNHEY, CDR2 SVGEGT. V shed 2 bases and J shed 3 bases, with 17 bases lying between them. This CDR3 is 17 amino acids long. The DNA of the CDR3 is TGTGCCAGCAGTTACAAGGCTAGCGACTACAACTACAATGAGCAGTTCTTC. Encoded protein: CASSYKASDYNYNEQFF.

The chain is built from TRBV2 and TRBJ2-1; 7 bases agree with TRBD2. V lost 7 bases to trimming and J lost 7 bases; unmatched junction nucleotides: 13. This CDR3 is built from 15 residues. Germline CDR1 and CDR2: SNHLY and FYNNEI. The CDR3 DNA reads TGTGCCAGCACTAAAGTAGGCGGGGGTAAGAATGAGCAGTTCTTC. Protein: CASTKVGGGKNEQFF.

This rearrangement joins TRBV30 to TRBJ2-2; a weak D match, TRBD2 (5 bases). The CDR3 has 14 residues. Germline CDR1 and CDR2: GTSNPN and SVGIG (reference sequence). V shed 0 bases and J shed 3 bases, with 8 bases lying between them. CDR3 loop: CAWSVGSDTGELFF. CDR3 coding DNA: TGTGCCTGGAGTGTTGGGAGTGACACCGGGGAGCTGTTTTTT.

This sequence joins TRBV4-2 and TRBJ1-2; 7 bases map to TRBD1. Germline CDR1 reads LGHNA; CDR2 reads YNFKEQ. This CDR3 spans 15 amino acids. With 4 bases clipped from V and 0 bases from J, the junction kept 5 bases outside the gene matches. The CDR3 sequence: CASSLRQGPNYGYTF. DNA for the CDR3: TGTGCCAGCAGCCTTCGACAGGGCCCTAACTATGGCTACACCTTC.

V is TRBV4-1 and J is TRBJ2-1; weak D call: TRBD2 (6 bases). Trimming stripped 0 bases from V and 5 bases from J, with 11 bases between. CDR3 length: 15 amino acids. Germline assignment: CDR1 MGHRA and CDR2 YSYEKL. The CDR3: CASSQESGGNNEQFF. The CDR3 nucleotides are TGCGCCAGCAGCCAAGAAAGTGGAGGGAACAATGAGCAGTTCTTC.

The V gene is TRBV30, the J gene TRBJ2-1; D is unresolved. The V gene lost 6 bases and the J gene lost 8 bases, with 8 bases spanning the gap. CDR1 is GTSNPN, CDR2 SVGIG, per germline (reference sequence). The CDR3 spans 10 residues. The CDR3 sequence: CACIQDEQFF. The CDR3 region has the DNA TGTGCCTGTATCCAGGATGAGCAGTTCTTC.

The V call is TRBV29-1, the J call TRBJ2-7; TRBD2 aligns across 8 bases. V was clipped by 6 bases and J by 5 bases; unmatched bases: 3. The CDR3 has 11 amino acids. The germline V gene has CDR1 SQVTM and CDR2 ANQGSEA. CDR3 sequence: CSVGSGDEQYF. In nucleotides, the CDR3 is TGCAGCGTCGGTAGCGGGGACGAGCAGTACTTC.

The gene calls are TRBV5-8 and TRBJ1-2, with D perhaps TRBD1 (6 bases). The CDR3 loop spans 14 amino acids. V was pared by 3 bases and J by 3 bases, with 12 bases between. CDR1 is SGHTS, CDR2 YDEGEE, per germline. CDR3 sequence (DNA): TGTGCCAGCAGCTCCGGACAGCCCCACTATGGCTACACCTTC. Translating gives CASSSGQPHYGYTF.

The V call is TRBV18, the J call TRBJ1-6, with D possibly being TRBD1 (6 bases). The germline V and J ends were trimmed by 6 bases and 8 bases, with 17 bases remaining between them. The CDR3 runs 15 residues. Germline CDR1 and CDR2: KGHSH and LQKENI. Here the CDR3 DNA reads TGTGCCAGCTCGACAGGTGAGGTTAAGGATTCACCCCTCCACTTT. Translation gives CASSTGEVKDSPLHF.

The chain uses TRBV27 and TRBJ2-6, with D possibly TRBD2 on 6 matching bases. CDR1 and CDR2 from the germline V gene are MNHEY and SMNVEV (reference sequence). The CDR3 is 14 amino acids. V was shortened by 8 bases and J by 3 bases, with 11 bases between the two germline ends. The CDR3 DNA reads TGTGCCAGCCGACGGGGGAGTGGGGCCAACGTCCTGACTTTC. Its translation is CASRRGSGANVLTF.